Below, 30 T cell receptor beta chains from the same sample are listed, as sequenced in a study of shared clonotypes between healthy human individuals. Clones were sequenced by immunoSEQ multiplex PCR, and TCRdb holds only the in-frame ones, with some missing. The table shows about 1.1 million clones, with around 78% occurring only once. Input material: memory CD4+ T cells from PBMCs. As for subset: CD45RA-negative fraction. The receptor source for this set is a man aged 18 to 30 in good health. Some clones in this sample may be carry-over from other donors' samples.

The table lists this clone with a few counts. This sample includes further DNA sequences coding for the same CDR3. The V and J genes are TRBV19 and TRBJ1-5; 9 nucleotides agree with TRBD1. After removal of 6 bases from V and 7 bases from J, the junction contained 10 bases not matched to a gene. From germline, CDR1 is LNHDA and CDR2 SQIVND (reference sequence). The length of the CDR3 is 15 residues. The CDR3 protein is CASSPGDRVDQPQHF. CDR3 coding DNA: TGTGCCAGTAGCCCTGGGGACAGGGTTGACCAGCCCCAGCATTTT.

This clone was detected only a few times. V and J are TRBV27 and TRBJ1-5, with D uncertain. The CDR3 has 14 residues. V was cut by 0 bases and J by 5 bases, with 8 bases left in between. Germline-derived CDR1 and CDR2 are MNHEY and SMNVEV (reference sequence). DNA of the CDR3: TGTGCCAGCAGTTTATCCCTATGGGATCAGCCCCAGCATTTT. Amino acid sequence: CASSLSLWDQPQHF.

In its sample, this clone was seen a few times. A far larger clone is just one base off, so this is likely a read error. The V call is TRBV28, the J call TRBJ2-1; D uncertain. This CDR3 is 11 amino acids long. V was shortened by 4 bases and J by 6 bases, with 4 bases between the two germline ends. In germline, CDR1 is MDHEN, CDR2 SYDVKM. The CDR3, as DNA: TGTGCCAGCAGTTGGGGCAATGAGCAGTTCTTC. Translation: CASSWGNEQFF.

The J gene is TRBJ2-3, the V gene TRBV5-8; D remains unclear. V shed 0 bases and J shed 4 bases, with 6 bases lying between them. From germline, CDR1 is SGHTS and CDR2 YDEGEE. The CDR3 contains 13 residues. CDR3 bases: TGTGCCAGCAGCTTGGGACAACCAGATACGCAGTATTTT. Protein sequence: CASSLGQPDTQYF.

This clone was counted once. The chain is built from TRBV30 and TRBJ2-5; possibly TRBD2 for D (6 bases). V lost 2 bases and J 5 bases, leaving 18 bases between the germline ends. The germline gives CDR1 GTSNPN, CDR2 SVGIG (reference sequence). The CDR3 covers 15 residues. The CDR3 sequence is CAWSSPAGFRETQYF. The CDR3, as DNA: TGTGCCTGGAGTTCCCCGGCGGGGTTCAGGGAGACCCAGTACTTC.

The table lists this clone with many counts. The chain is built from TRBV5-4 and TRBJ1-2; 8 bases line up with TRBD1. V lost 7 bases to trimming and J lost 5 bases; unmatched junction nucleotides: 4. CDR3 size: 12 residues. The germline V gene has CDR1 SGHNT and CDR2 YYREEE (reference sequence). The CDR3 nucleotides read TGTGCCAGCGGGGACAGGACTTATGGCTACACCTTC. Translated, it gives CASGDRTYGYTF.

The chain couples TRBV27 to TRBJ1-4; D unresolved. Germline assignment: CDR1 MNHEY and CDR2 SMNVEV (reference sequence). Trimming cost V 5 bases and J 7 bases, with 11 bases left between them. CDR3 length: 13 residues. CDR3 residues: CASSPAGSEKLFF. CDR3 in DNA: TGTGCCAGCAGTCCGGCGGGCAGTGAAAAACTGTTTTTT.

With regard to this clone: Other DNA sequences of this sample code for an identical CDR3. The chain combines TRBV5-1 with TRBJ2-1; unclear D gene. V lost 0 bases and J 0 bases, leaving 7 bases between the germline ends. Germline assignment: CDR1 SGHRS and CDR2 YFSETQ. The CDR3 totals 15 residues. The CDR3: CASSLGGSSYNEQFF. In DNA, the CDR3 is TGCGCCAGCAGCTTGGGCGGAAGCTCCTACAATGAGCAGTTCTTC.

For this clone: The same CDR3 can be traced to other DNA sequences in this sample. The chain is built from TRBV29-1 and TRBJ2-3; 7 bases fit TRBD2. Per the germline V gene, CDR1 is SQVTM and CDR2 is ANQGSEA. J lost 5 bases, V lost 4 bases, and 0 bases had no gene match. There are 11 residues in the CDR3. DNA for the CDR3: TGCAGCGTTGGGGGGGGAGATACGCAGTATTTT. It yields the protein CSVGGGDTQYF.

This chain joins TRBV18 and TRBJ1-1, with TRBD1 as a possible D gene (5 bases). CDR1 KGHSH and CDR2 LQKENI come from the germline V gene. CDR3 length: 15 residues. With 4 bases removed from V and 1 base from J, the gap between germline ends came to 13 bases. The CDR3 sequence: CASSREGRGNTEAFF. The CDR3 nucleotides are TGTGCCAGCTCACGGGAAGGAAGGGGGAACACTGAAGCTTTCTTT.

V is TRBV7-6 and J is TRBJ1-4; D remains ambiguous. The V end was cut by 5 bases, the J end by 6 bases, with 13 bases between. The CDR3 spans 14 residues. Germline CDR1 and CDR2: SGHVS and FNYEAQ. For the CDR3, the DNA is TGTGCCAGCAGCCCCCAGCACGGACATGAAAAACTGTTTTTT. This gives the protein CASSPQHGHEKLFF.

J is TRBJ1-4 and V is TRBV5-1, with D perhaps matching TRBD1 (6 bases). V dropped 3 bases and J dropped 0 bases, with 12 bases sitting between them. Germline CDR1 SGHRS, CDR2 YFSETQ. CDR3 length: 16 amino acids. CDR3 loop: CASSSRGQATNEKLFF. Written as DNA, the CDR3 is TGCGCCAGCAGCTCCCGGGGGCAAGCAACTAATGAAAAACTGTTTTTT.

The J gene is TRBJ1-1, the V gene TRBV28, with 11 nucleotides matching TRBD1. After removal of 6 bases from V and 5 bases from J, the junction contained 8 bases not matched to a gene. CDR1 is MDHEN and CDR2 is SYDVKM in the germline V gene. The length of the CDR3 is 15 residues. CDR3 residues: CASSDPGTGGTEAFF. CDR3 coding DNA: TGTGCCAGCAGCGACCCCGGGACAGGGGGGACTGAAGCTTTCTTT.

DNA of the CDR3: TGTGCCAGCAGCCGGTTGGGAACTAGCGGGAGGCTGAATGAGCAGTTCTTC. Its translation is CASSRLGTSGRLNEQFF. The gene calls are TRBV5-8 and TRBJ2-1; TRBD2 aligns across 12 bases. V lost 4 bases and J lost 7; bases outside the gene matches: 12. This CDR3 contains 17 residues. Germline assignment: CDR1 SGHTS and CDR2 YDEGEE.

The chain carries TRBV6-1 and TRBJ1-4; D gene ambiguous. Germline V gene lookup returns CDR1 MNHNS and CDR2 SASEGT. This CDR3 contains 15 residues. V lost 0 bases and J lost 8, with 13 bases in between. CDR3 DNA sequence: TGTGCCAGCAGTGAAGCGAACAGAGAAGAAGAAAAACTGTTTTTT. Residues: CASSEANREEEKLFF.

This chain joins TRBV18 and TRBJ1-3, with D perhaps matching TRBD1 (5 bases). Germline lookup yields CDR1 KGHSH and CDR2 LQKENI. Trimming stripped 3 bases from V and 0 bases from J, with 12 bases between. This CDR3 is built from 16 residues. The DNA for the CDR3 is TGTGCCAGCTCACCTGTCCAGGGTAACTCTGGAAACACCATATATTTT. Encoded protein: CASSPVQGNSGNTIYF.

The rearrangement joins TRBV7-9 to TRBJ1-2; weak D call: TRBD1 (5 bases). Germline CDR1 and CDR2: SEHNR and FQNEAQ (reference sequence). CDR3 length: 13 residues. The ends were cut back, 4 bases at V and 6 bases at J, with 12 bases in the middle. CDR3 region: CASSSWGADGYTF. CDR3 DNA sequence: TGTGCCAGCAGCTCGTGGGGCGCGGATGGCTACACCTTC. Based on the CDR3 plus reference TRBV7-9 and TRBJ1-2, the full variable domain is DTGVSQNPRHKITKRGQNVTFRCDPISEHNRLYWYRQTLGQGPEFLTYFQNEAQLEKSRLLSDRFSAERPKGSFSTLEIQRTEQGDSAMYLCASSSWGADGYTFGSGTRLTVV.

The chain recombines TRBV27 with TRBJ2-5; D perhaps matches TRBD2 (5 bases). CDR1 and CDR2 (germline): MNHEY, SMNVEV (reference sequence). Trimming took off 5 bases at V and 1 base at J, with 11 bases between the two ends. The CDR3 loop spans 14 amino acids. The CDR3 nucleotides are TGTGCCAGCAGTCCGGACTGGGGCCAAGAGACCCAGTACTTC. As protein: CASSPDWGQETQYF.

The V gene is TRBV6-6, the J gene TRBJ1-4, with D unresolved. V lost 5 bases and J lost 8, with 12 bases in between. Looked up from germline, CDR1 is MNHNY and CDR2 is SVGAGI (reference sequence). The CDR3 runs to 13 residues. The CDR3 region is CASSPLRREKLFF. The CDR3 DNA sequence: TGTGCCAGCAGTCCACTCCGAAGGGAAAAACTGTTTTTT.

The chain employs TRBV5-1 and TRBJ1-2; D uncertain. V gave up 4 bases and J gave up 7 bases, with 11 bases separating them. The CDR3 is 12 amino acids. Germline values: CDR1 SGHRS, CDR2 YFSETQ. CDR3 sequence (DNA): TGCGCCAGCAGCCCTTTTGAGGGTGGCTACACCTTC. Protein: CASSPFEGGYTF.

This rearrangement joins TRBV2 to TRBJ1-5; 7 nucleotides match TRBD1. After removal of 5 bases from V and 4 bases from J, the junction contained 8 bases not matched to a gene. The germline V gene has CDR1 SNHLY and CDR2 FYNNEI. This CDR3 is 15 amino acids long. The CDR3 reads CASSPEMTGNQPQHF. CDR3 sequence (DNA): TGTGCCAGCAGTCCAGAAATGACAGGGAATCAGCCCCAGCATTTT.

The CDR3 sequence is CASSQHGQGPDTQYF. The DNA of the CDR3 is TGCGCCAGCAGTCAACACGGACAGGGACCAGATACGCAGTATTTT. The chain couples TRBV4-1 to TRBJ2-3, with 8 nucleotides matching TRBD1. The CDR3 consists of 15 residues. Germline assignment: CDR1 MGHRA and CDR2 YSYEKL. Losses at the gene ends were 6 bases for V and 4 bases for J; bases not matched to a gene: 9.

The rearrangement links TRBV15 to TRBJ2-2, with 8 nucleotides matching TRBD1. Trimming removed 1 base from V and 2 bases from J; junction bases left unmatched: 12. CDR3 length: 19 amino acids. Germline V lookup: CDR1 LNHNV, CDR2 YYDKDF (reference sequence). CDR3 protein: CATSRGTGSTTFNTGELFF. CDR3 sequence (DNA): TGTGCCACCAGCAGAGGGACAGGGAGTACGACCTTTAACACCGGGGAGCTGTTTTTT. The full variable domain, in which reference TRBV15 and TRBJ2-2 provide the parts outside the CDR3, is DAMVIQNPRYQVTQFGKPVTLSCSQTLNHNVMYWYQQKSSQAPKLLFHYYDKDFNNEADTPDNFQSRRPNTSFCFLDIRSPGLGDTAMYLCATSRGTGSTTFNTGELFFGEGSRLTVL.

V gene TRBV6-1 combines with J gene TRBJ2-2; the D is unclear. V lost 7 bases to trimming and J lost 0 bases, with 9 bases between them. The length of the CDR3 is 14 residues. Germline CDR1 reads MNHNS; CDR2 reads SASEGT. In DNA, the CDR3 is TGTGCCAGCATCACTAAGACGAACACCGGGGAGCTGTTTTTT. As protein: CASITKTNTGELFF.

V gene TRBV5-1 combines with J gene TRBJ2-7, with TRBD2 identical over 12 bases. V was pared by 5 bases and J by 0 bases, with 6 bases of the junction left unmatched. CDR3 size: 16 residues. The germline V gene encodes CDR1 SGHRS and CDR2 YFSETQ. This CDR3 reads CASRTSGGPASYEQYF. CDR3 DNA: TGCGCCAGCAGAACTAGCGGGGGGCCTGCCTCCTACGAGCAGTACTTC.

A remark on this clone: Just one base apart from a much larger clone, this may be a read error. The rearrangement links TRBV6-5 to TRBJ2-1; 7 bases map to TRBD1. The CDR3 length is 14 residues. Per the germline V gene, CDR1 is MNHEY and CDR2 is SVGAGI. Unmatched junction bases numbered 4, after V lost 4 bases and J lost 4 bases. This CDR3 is CASSWGTEYNEQFF. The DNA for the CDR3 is TGTGCCAGCAGTTGGGGGACAGAATACAATGAGCAGTTCTTC.

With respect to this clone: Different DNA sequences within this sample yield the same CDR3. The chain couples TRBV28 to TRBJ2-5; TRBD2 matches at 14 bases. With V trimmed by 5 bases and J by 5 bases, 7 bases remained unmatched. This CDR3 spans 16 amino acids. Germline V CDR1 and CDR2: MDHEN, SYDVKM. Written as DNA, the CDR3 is TGTGCCAGCAGTCCGGGACTAGCGGGAGCGCGGGAGACCCAGTACTTC. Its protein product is CASSPGLAGARETQYF.

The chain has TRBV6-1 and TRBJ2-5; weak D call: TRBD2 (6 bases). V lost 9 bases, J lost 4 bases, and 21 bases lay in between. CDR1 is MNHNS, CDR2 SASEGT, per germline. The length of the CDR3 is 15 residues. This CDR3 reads CASRYTGLPRETQYF. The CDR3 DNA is TGTGCCAGTCGTTATACGGGACTCCCCAGAGAGACCCAGTACTTC.

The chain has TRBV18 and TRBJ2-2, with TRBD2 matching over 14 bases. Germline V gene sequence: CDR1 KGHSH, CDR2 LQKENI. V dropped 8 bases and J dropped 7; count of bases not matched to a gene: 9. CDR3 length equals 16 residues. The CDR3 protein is CASQTPGLAGVGELFF. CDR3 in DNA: TGTGCCAGCCAAACACCGGGACTAGCGGGAGTCGGGGAGCTGTTTTTT.

The CDR3 here is CSVREAGRDYGYTF. As DNA, the CDR3 is TGCAGCGTTCGGGAGGCAGGGAGGGACTATGGCTACACCTTC. J is TRBJ1-2 and V is TRBV29-1, with TRBD1 as a possible D gene (5 bases). This CDR3 has 14 residues. Looked up from germline, CDR1 is SQVTM and CDR2 is ANQGSEA. V dropped 5 bases and J dropped 3 bases, with 16 bases sitting between them.